The clone carrying this T cell receptor (beta chain) has only a few counts. The antigen is not known. TCRdb recomputed calls from the reads with MiXCR, one row per CDR3 protein. The data show approximately 50,000 distinct CDR3 sequences, 20% seen once. This entry belongs to a study of T cell repertoires in cytomegalovirus infection. The sample was CD8+ T cells from cultured PBMCs, taken from culture after CMV antigen stimulation. This receptor was identified in a human donor in good health (CMV status not recorded). Some clones in this sample may be carry-over from other donors' samples.

The CDR3 DNA reads as TGTGCCAGCAGTGATGGGACAGGGTCCTGGAACACCATATATTTT. Its protein is CASSDGTGSWNTIYF. The V gene is TRBV25-1, the J gene TRBJ1-3; 9 nucleotides line up with TRBD1. The CDR3 contains 15 residues. Germline trimming cut 3 bases from V and 7 bases from J; bases unmatched to any gene: 7. Per the germline V gene, CDR1 is MGHDK and CDR2 is SYGVNS.